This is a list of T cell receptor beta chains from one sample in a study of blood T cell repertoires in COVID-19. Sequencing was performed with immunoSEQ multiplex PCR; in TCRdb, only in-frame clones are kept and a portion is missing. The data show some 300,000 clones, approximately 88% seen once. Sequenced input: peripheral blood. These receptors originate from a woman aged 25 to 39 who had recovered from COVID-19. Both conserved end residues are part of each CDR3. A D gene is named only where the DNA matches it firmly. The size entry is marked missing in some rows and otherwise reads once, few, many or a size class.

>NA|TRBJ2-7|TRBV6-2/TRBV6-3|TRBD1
CASSSPRGTGFHEQYF
TGTGCCAGCAGTTCCCCGAGGGGGACAGGGTTCCACGAGCAGTACTTC
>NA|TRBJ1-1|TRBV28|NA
CASRPGGAVAFF
TGTGCCAGCAGGCCGGGGGGGGCTGTGGCTTTCTTT
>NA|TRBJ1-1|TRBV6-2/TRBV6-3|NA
CASSYRGNTEAFF
TGTGCCAGCAGTTACAGGGGAAACACTGAAGCTTTCTTT
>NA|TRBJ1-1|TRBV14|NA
CASSHIRGADTEAFF
TGTGCCAGCAGCCATATCAGGGGAGCCGACACTGAAGCTTTCTTT
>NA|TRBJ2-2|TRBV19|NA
CASRWGVVSPGELFF
TGTGCCAGTAGATGGGGAGTAGTCTCTCCCGGGGAGCTGTTTTTT
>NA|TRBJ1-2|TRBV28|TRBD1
CASSLTGQGASGGYTF
TGTGCCAGCAGTTTGACGGGACAGGGGGCATCAGGTGGCTACACCTTC
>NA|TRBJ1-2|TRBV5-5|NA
CASSLGAGEHNYGYTF
TGTGCCAGCAGCTTGGGGGCAGGGGAGCATAACTATGGCTACACCTTC
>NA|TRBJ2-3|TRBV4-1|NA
CASSQPSVPDTQYF
TGCGCCAGCAGCCAACCTAGCGTTCCAGATACGCAGTATTTT
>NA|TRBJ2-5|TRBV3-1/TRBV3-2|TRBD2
CASSFGGAGGTQYF
TGTGCCAGCAGCTTCGGGGGAGCGGGGGGGACCCAGTACTTC
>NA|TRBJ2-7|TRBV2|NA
CASSAAPGEQYF
TGTGCCAGCAGTGCGGCCCCAGGCGAGCAGTACTTC
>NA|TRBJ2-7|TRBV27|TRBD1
CASSLSIWGQGAIEQYF
TGTGCCAGCAGTTTATCCATTTGGGGACAGGGGGCGATCGAGCAGTACTTC
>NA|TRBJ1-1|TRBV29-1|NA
CSGGGGNTEAFF
TGCAGCGGCGGCGGGGGAAACACTGAAGCTTTCTTT
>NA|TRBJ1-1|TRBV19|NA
CASRVGQSNTEAFF
TGTGCCAGCCGAGTAGGACAATCGAACACTGAAGCTTTCTTT
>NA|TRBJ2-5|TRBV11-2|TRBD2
CASRRPGLAAPETQYF
TGTGCCAGCAGGCGACCGGGACTAGCGGCTCCGGAGACCCAGTACTTC
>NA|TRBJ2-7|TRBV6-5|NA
CASSYNDRSSYEQYF
TGTGCCAGCAGTTACAACGACAGGAGCTCCTACGAGCAGTACTTC
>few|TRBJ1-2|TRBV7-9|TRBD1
CASSQQGNYGYTF
TGTGCCAGCAGCCAACAGGGGAACTATGGCTACACCTTC
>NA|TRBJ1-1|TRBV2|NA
CASSEGSRTEAFF
TGTGCCAGCAGTGAGGGCAGCCGGACTGAAGCTTTCTTT
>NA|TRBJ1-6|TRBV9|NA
CASSETENNSPLHF
TGTGCCAGCAGCGAGACAGAAAATAATTCACCCCTCCACTTT
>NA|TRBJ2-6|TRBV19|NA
CASSPGSGANVLTF
TGTGCCAGTAGTCCAGGGTCCGGGGCCAACGTCCTGACTTTC
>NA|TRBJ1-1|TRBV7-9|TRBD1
CASSLVTGESEAFF
TGTGCCAGCAGCTTAGTTACAGGGGAGTCTGAAGCTTTCTTT
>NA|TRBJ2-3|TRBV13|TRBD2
CASSGLAGDITDTQYF
TGTGCCAGCAGCGGACTAGCGGGGGACATCACAGATACGCAGTATTTT
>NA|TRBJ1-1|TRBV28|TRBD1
CASNQPPGGLGTEAFF
TGTGCCAGCAACCAACCCCCAGGGGGCTTAGGCACTGAAGCTTTCTTT
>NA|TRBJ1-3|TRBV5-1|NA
CASSPDSGTGNTIYF
TGCGCCAGCAGCCCTGATTCAGGGACTGGAAACACCATATATTTT
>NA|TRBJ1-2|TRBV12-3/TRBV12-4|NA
CASSFGYGYTF
TGTGCCAGCAGTTTCGGCTATGGCTACACCTTC
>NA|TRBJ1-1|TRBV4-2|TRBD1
CASSLYTGVAFF
TGTGCCAGCAGCCTATACACAGGGGTAGCTTTCTTT
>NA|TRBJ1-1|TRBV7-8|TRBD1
CASSLGQGGWEVEAFF
TGTGCCAGCAGCTTAGGACAGGGGGGATGGGAGGTTGAAGCTTTCTTT
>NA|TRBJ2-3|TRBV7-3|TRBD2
CASSPKGQRGGPEGIADTQYF
TGTGCCAGCAGCCCCAAAGGCCAGCGGGGGGGCCCTGAGGGCATTGCAGATACGCAGTATTTT
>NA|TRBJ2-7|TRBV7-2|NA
CASSLVVNSYEQYF
TGTGCCAGCAGCTTAGTTGTCAACTCCTACGAGCAGTACTTC